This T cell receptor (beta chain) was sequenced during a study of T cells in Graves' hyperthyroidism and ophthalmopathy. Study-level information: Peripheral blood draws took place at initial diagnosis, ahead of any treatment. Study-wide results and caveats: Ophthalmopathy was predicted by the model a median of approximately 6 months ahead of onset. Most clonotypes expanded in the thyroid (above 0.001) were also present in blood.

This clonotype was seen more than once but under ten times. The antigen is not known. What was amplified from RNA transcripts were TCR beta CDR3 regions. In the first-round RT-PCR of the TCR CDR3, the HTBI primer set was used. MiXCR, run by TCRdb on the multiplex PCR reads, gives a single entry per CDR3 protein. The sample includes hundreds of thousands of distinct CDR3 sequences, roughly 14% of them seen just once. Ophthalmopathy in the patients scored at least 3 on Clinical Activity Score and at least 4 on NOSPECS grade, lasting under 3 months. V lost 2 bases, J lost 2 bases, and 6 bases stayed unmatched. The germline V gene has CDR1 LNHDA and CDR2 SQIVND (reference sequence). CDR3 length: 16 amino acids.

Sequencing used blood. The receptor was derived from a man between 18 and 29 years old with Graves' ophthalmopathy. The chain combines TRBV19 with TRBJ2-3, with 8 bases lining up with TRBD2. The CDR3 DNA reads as TGTGCCAGTAGTATATGGACTAGCCTTTTCACAGATACGCAGTATTTT. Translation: CASSIWTSLFTDTQYF.